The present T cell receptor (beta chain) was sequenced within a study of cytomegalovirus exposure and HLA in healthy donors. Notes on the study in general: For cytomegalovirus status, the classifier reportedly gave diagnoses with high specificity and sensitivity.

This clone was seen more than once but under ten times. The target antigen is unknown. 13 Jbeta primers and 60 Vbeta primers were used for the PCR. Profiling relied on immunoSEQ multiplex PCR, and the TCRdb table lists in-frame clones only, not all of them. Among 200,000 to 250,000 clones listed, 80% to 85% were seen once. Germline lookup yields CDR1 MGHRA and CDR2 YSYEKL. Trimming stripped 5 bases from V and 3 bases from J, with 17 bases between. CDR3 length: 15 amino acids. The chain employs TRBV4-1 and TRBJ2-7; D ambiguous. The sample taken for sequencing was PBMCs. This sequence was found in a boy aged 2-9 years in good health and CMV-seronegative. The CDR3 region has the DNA TGCGCCAGCAGCGACACCATGGGCGCAGGCTACGAGCAGTACTTC. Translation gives CASSDTMGAGYEQYF.